This T cell receptor (beta chain) came from a study of T cell responses to AZD1222 COVID-19 vaccine. Looking at the study overall: Pooling of second doses given at about 4 or about 12 weeks was done.

Assay: immunoSEQ multiplex PCR; the TCRdb copy retains only in-frame clones and omits some. The sample lists about 88,000 clones, 92% seen once, with approximately 5.2% in the top ten. Notes on the study in general: There were vaccine-associated CD4 TCRs across spike, dominant at 160-218 and 743-854. As reported, nearly half of all spike-specific TCRs target variant regions that are unmutated. Just a handful of people given AZD1222 tested seropositive at baseline.

Comment on this clone: Its antigen is not identified.

Material: peripheral blood, obtained on day 0 of AZD1222 vaccination. The receptor was derived from an adult in good health.

CDR3 loop: CASSRGEEAEAFF. DNA for the CDR3: TGTGCCAGCAGTCGGGGAGAGGAAGCTGAAGCTTTCTTT. The chain combines TRBV6-5 with TRBJ1-1; D not certain. Trimming left V 5 bases short and J 6 bases short, with 13 bases between. The CDR3 loop spans 13 amino acids. Per the germline V gene, CDR1 is MNHEY and CDR2 is SVGAGI.